Given below is one T cell receptor (beta chain) in context. These data originate in a study of T cells after yellow fever vaccination. Per germline, CDR1 SGDLS and CDR2 YYNGEE. V lost 0 bases, J lost 4 bases, and 4 bases stayed unmatched. The CDR3 has 15 residues. Conversion of TCR transcripts into cDNA relied on 5'RACE template switching, which added a universal primer site and UMIs. TCRdb reprocessed the 5' RACE reads via MiXCR and lists one record per CDR3 protein. Here the sample spans 550,000 or so distinct CDR3 sequences, roughly 19% being singletons. This chain uses TRBV9 with TRBJ2-1; 7 bases match TRBD2. The TCR originated in a man aged 30 to 45 who received the YFV17D yellow fever vaccine. The input for sequencing was PBMCs, taken 15 days after the yellow fever booster vaccination. CDR3 in amino acids: CASSVALARYNEQFF. In DNA, the CDR3 is TGTGCCAGCAGCGTAGCACTAGCGCGATACAATGAGCAGTTCTTC.